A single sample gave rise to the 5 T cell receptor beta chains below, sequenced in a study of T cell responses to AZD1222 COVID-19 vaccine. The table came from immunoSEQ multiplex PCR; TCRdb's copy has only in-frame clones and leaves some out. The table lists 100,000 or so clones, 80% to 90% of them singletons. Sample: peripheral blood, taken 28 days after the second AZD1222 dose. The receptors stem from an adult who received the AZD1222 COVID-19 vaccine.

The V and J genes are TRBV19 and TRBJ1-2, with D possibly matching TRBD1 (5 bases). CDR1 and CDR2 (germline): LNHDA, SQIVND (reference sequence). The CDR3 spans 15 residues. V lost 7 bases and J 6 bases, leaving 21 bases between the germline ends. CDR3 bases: TGTGCCAGTACCTCTGGCGGGGGGATGTTCCATGGCTACACCTTC. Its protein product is CASTSGGGMFHGYTF. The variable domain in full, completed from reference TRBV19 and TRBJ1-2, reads DGGITQSPKYLFRKEGQNVTLSCEQNLNHDAMYWYRQDPGQGLRLIYYSQIVNDFQKGDIAEGYSVSREKKESFPLTVTSAQKNPTAFYLCASTSGGGMFHGYTFGSGTRLTVV.

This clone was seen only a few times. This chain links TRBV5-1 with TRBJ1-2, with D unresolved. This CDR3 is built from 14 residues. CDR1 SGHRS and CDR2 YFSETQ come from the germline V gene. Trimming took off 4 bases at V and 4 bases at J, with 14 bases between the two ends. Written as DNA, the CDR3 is TGCGCCAGCAGCGAGAGATCAGGCGTCTATGGCTACACCTTC. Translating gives CASSERSGVYGYTF.

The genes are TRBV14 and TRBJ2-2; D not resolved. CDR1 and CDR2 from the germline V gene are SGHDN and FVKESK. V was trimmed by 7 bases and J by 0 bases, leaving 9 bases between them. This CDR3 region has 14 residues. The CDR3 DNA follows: TGTGCCAGCAAACGGACCGCGAACACCGGGGAGCTGTTTTTT. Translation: CASKRTANTGELFF.

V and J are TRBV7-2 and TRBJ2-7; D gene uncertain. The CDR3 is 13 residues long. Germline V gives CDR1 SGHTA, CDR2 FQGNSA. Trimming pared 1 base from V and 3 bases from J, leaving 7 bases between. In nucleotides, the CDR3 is TGTGCCAGCAGCTTAGTGCGAGGCTACGAGCAGTACTTC. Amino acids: CASSLVRGYEQYF. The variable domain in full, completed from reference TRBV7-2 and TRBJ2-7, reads GAGVSQSPSNKVTEKGKDVELRCDPISGHTALYWYRQSLGQGLEFLIYFQGNSAPDKSGLPSDRFSAERTGGSVSTLTIQRTQQEDSAVYLCASSLVRGYEQYFGPGTRLTVT.

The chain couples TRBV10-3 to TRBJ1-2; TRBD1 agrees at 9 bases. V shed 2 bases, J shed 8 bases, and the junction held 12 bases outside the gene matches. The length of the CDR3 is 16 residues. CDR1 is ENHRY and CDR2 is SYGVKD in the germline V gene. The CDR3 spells CAISEPDPGQGRGYTF. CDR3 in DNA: TGTGCCATCAGTGAGCCCGACCCGGGACAGGGTAGGGGCTACACCTTC.